The rows below give T cell receptor beta chains drawn from one sample of a study of T-cell memory formation after mild COVID-19. TCRdb reprocessed the 5' RACE reads via MiXCR and lists one record per CDR3 protein. The table shows around 300,000 distinct CDR3 sequences, with 13% to 15% occurring only once. The specimen was PBMCs or a T cell subset sorted from them (not recorded which). The receptors come from a man between 18 and 29 years old who had mild COVID-19 (a few samples of this study predate the infection). Cell type and time point are not known. Each CDR3 is given with its conserved first and last residue. The order of the fields is CDR3 length, V gene, CDR3 protein.

>13|TRBV7-2
CASSRKSGETQYF
>14|TRBV7-2
CASSLATGSDTQYF
>14|TRBV9
CASSVDLQGREAFF
>17|TRBV5-4
CASSPINSGGSTDEQFF
>13|TRBV4-3
CASSHTGLGGYTF
>11|TRBV29-1
CSVAGAETQYF
>14|TRBV7-2
CASSSNRPTDTQYF
>13|TRBV29-1
CSGGRPLTGELFF
>17|TRBV14
CASSQDPVAGNTGELFF
>11|TRBV6-4
CASSDFGELFF
>14|TRBV6-6
CASSLGDSLYGYTF
>16|TRBV5-1
CASSGSSDWITDTQYF
>15|TRBV2
CASRILGQSYNEQFF
>14|TRBV7-8
CASRSRRSTDTQYF
>14|TRBV4-3
CASSQDYNSDTQYF
>16|TRBV20-1
CSAPRYVAGPSYEQYF
>13|TRBV9
CASSVRTGSIQYF
>13|TRBV29-1
CSVVTGSTDTQYF
>15|TRBV4-2
CASSQLGDIGYGYTF
>18|TRBV7-8
CATPPGAGASSGANVLTF
>12|TRBV5-1
CASSLEGPVRFF
>16|TRBV7-8
CASSLSGTGKTYGYTF
>15|TRBV20-1
CSAASSTSNPDTQYF
>13|TRBV12-3/TRBV12-4
CASSLALGQPQHF
>12|TRBV6-2/TRBV6-3
CASSYGPGTQYF
>19|TRBV5-1
CASSPRKPGQPSRTDTQYF
>15|TRBV6-6
CASSYSRAGLDTQYF
>14|TRBV27
CASSRSSAGQPQHF
>17|TRBV15
CATSRDPGTGVNQPQHF
>15|TRBV24-1
CATSDAGTGDNEQFF
>15|TRBV5-4
CASSLGTRDTDTQYF
>14|TRBV6-2/TRBV6-3
CASSYTRSVQPQHF